Listed below are T cell receptor beta chains from one sample, sequenced in a study of OX40 agonist ivuxolimab in advanced cancers. The protocol was immunoSEQ multiplex PCR, while the TCRdb copy is restricted to in-frame clones and leaves out a portion. Here the sample spans 40,000 to 50,000 clones, 88% being singletons. Material: CD4+ or CD8+ T cells sorted from blood, obtained in a trial of the OX40 agonist ivuxolimab. The receptors come from an adult with an advanced solid tumor such as melanoma, head and neck, liver or kidney cancer. Both conserved end residues are part of each CDR3. Each record gives: V gene, J gene, D gene, CDR3 protein. D genes are given only for firm matches.

V: TRBV7-9; J: TRBJ2-5; D: .; CDR3: CASSLGRAGETQYF
V: TRBV18; J: TRBJ2-7; D: .; CDR3: CASSPSGASYEQYF
V: TRBV19; J: TRBJ1-2; D: .; CDR3: CASSLTGYGYTF
V: TRBV25-1; J: TRBJ1-4; D: TRBD1; CDR3: CASSAYRGTNEKLFF
V: TRBV6-1; J: TRBJ1-1; D: TRBD1; CDR3: CASSSGQGAGTEAFF
V: TRBV10-2; J: TRBJ2-7; D: TRBD2; CDR3: CASRLAGTYEQYF
V: TRBV9; J: TRBJ2-1; D: TRBD2; CDR3: CASSGGLANEQFF
V: TRBV2; J: TRBJ1-1; D: .; CDR3: CASNTWGPEAFF
V: TRBV27; J: TRBJ2-7; D: .; CDR3: CASRTLTQGSYEQYF
V: TRBV6-5; J: TRBJ2-7; D: TRBD2; CDR3: CASSSLAGWGEQYF
V: TRBV30; J: TRBJ2-2; D: .; CDR3: CAWSVDRTGELFF
V: TRBV5-6; J: TRBJ2-3; D: .; CDR3: CASSLPNTDTQYF
V: TRBV7-2; J: TRBJ2-7; D: TRBD1; CDR3: CASSFLGQGAGEQYF
V: TRBV5-1; J: TRBJ1-5; D: .; CDR3: CASSLAPGGGQPQHF
V: TRBV30; J: TRBJ2-7; D: .; CDR3: CALGHSYEQYF
V: TRBV18; J: TRBJ2-7; D: .; CDR3: CASSPALLPTGEQYF
V: TRBV29-1; J: TRBJ1-3; D: .; CDR3: CSVDFHARSRGNTIYF
V: TRBV4-3; J: TRBJ2-1; D: .; CDR3: CASSPDRTYNEQFF
V: TRBV25-1; J: TRBJ2-7; D: TRBD1; CDR3: CASSGAGTGGYEQYF
V: TRBV4-2; J: TRBJ1-3; D: .; CDR3: CASSQDADNYGNTIYF
V: TRBV28; J: TRBJ1-2; D: TRBD1; CDR3: CASTADRVYGYTF
V: TRBV4-1; J: TRBJ1-6; D: TRBD1; CDR3: CASSQEDIIRGHSYNSPLHF
V: TRBV10-1; J: TRBJ2-1; D: TRBD1; CDR3: CASSEAGQAYNEQFF
V: TRBV6-5; J: TRBJ2-5; D: TRBD2; CDR3: CASKSGGAARETQYF
V: TRBV6-1; J: TRBJ1-1; D: .; CDR3: CASSEGQSTEAFF
V: TRBV27; J: TRBJ1-4; D: .; CDR3: CASSLSGSPKLFF
V: TRBV28; J: TRBJ2-7; D: .; CDR3: CASSLYTRKGTYEQYF
V: TRBV28; J: TRBJ1-5; D: TRBD1; CDR3: CASRNPGQGRGIGQPQHF
V: TRBV28; J: TRBJ2-7; D: .; CDR3: CASSLGVGEQYF
V: TRBV5-1; J: TRBJ2-5; D: .; CDR3: CASSLTSQGGETQYF
V: TRBV6-5; J: TRBJ2-2; D: TRBD1; CDR3: CASSYLGGRELFF
V: TRBV19; J: TRBJ1-4; D: .; CDR3: CASRTTLSTNEKLFF
V: TRBV5-1; J: TRBJ2-1; D: TRBD1; CDR3: CASSLAGQGDNEQFF
V: TRBV7-9; J: TRBJ1-3; D: .; CDR3: CASSSPSRDGDTIYF
V: TRBV7-2; J: TRBJ1-2; D: TRBD1; CDR3: CASSSAGTGNDYGYTF
V: TRBV6-4; J: TRBJ2-1; D: TRBD1; CDR3: CASSAGTGGMGQFF
V: TRBV5-5; J: TRBJ2-1; D: TRBD2; CDR3: CASSTTSGSSYNEQFF
V: TRBV27; J: TRBJ2-1; D: TRBD2; CDR3: CASSGTSGRAFLKDEQFF
V: TRBV29-1; J: TRBJ1-2; D: TRBD1; CDR3: CSVLQGDYGYTF